One and the same sample provided the 30 T cell receptor beta chains below, sequenced in a study of OX40 agonist ivuxolimab in advanced cancers. TCRdb keeps only in-frame clones here, not all; method: immunoSEQ multiplex PCR. The profile shows fewer than 60,000 clones, less than 90% of them singletons. Specimen: CD4+ or CD8+ T cells sorted from blood, collected in a trial of the OX40 agonist ivuxolimab. The source of these receptors is an adult with an advanced solid tumor such as melanoma, head and neck, liver or kidney cancer.

The chain carries TRBV7-9 and TRBJ2-1; possibly TRBD1 for D (6 bases). Per the germline V gene, CDR1 is SEHNR and CDR2 is FQNEAQ (reference sequence). V shed 4 bases and J shed 3 bases, with 10 bases lying between them. The CDR3 runs to 14 residues. The CDR3 DNA reads as TGTGCCAGCAGCTCCGGGACACTCTACAATGAGCAGTTCTTC. As protein: CASSSGTLYNEQFF.

This rearrangement joins TRBV9 to TRBJ2-7; D gene uncertain. Trimming cost V 4 bases and J 4 bases, with 18 bases left between them. Germline assignment: CDR1 SGDLS and CDR2 YYNGEE. CDR3 length equals 15 residues. Here the CDR3 reads CASSPFRSVGYEQYF. CDR3 DNA sequence: TGTGCCAGCAGCCCGTTTAGGAGCGTAGGTTACGAGCAGTACTTC.

This rearrangement joins TRBV19 to TRBJ1-5, with D hard to call. The germline gives CDR1 LNHDA, CDR2 SQIVND (reference sequence). The CDR3 extends over 12 amino acids. V lost 2 bases to trimming and J lost 9 bases, with 8 bases between them. DNA of the CDR3: TGTGCCAGTAGTATACAACGAATGCCCCAGCATTTT. As protein: CASSIQRMPQHF.

This chain links TRBV30 with TRBJ2-7; D is unclear. The CDR3 contains 13 residues. The germline CDR1 and CDR2 sequences are GTSNPN and SVGIG (reference sequence). Trimming left V 1 base short and J 5 bases short, with 12 bases between. The CDR3 region has the DNA TGTGCCTGGAGTGGTGGGTTTAGGGACGAGCAGTACTTC. Its translation: CAWSGGFRDEQYF.

The chain couples TRBV7-6 to TRBJ1-4, with D possibly TRBD1 on 6 matching bases. The CDR3 is 16 residues long. Per germline, CDR1 SGHVS and CDR2 FNYEAQ. The V end lost 5 bases, the J end lost 6 bases, and 19 bases lay between the germline ends. The CDR3 is CASSPRDTQTHEKLFF. For the CDR3, the DNA is TGTGCCAGCAGCCCCCGGGACACCCAAACACATGAAAAACTGTTTTTT.

The gene calls are TRBV11-2 and TRBJ2-7; D may match TRBD1 or TRBD2 (5 bases each). The ends were cut back, 4 bases at V and 3 bases at J, with 13 bases in the middle. Germline V CDR1 and CDR2: SGHAT, FQNNGV. The CDR3 length is 14 residues. The DNA of the CDR3 is TGTGCCAGCAGCTCACAAGAGGGGCACTACGAGCAGTACTTC. It specifies CASSSQEGHYEQYF.

This clone has a single count. The gene calls are TRBV6-5 and TRBJ2-1; D is possibly TRBD2 (5 bases). V lost 7 bases to trimming and J lost 4 bases, with 14 bases between them. The germline CDR1 and CDR2 sequences are MNHEY and SVGAGI. The CDR3 has 14 amino acids. The CDR3 spells CASTAAGVYNEQFF. The CDR3, as DNA: TGTGCCAGCACCGCGGCCGGGGTGTACAATGAGCAGTTCTTC.

This chain links TRBV11-2 with TRBJ2-7; no clear D gene. Trimming cost V 1 base and J 2 bases, with 6 bases left between them. Germline V gives CDR1 SGHAT, CDR2 FQNNGV. The CDR3 has 13 residues. CDR3 sequence reads: CASSLAPPYEQYF. CDR3 nucleotides: TGTGCCAGCAGCTTAGCCCCTCCCTACGAGCAGTACTTC.

This clone was detected a few times. The chain joins TRBV6-6 to TRBJ1-4; weak D call: TRBD1 (5 bases). V lost 2 bases and J lost 6, with 7 bases in between. CDR3 length equals 13 residues. From germline, CDR1 is MNHNY and CDR2 SVGAGI (reference sequence). CDR3 coding DNA: TGTGCCAGCAGTTACGAGGGGCATGAAAAACTGTTTTTT. This codes for CASSYEGHEKLFF.

CDR3 amino acids: CASSPPGQGYTEAFF. CDR3 nucleotide sequence: TGTGCCAGCAGCCCTCCGGGACAGGGGTACACTGAAGCTTTCTTT. The genes are TRBV9 and TRBJ1-1; 10 bases match TRBD1. CDR3 length: 15 residues. Germline trimming cut 4 bases from V and 3 bases from J; bases unmatched to any gene: 6. Germline V lookup: CDR1 SGDLS, CDR2 YYNGEE.

The chain combines TRBV4-3 with TRBJ1-1; maybe TRBD1 (5 bases). V lost 1 base and J lost 2, with 14 bases in between. Germline CDR1 reads LGHNA; CDR2 reads YSLEER. This CDR3 is 16 amino acids long. CDR3 bases: TGCGCCAGCAGCCAAGTTTGGGGGGATCTCAACACTGAAGCTTTCTTT. Its protein is CASSQVWGDLNTEAFF.

This sequence joins TRBV18 and TRBJ1-1; D uncertain. Trimming pared 10 bases from V and 1 base from J, leaving 13 bases between. The CDR3 sequence is 13 residues long. Germline CDR1 is KGHSH and CDR2 is LQKENI. The CDR3 reads CATKVRENTEAFF. As DNA, the CDR3 is TGTGCCACTAAAGTCCGGGAGAACACTGAAGCTTTCTTT.

The rearrangement links TRBV11-2 to TRBJ1-5; D not resolved. The CDR3 is 15 amino acids. Trimming shortened V by 0 bases and J by 4 bases, and 10 bases separated the two germline ends. CDR1 SGHAT and CDR2 FQNNGV come from the germline V gene. This CDR3 reads CASSLEGRGNQPQHF. The CDR3 DNA reads TGTGCCAGCAGCTTAGAAGGACGGGGAAATCAGCCCCAGCATTTT.

This clone is medium-sized by share. The chain employs TRBV19 and TRBJ2-7; 12 nucleotides match TRBD1. The CDR3 is made up of 15 amino acids. V gave up 3 bases and J gave up 3 bases; unmatched junction bases: 3. The V gene's germline CDR1 is LNHDA and CDR2 SQIVND (reference sequence). The CDR3 spells CASSMGQGAFYEQYF. The CDR3 DNA reads TGTGCCAGTAGTATGGGACAGGGGGCATTCTACGAGCAGTACTTC.

The chain recombines TRBV7-3 with TRBJ2-3; D remains unclear. The CDR3 length is 15 residues. Deletions cut 5 bases from V and 0 bases from J, with 12 bases between. CDR1 and CDR2 from the germline V gene are SGHTA and FQGTGA. CDR3 protein: CASSPLGRSTDTQYF. In nucleotides, the CDR3 is TGTGCCAGCAGCCCTCTCGGGCGGAGCACAGATACGCAGTATTTT.

CDR3 sequence (DNA): TGTGCCAGCAGTTCTACGACAGGGAGCTCCTACAATGAGCAGTTCTTC. This gives the protein CASSSTTGSSYNEQFF. The chain is built from TRBV7-9 and TRBJ2-1; 7 nucleotides agree with TRBD1. Germline V gene data show CDR1 as SEHNR and CDR2 as FQNEAQ (reference sequence). J lost 0 bases, V lost 6 bases, and 8 bases had no gene match. The CDR3 is 16 amino acids.

V gene TRBV4-1 combines with J gene TRBJ1-1; TRBD1 agrees at 10 bases. The ends lost 0 bases at V and 4 bases at J; junction bases unmatched: 5. The CDR3 extends over 16 amino acids. CDR1 is MGHRA and CDR2 is YSYEKL in the germline V gene. CDR3: CASSQDHRDRGTEAFF. The CDR3 DNA reads as TGCGCCAGCAGCCAAGACCACCGGGACAGGGGCACTGAAGCTTTCTTT.

This sequence joins TRBV6-1 and TRBJ2-5; D ambiguous. The CDR3 spans 15 residues. Deletions cut 2 bases from V and 5 bases from J, with 15 bases between. Germline V gene sequence: CDR1 MNHNS, CDR2 SASEGT. The CDR3, as DNA: TGTGCCAGCAGTGAAAATCTGCAATCCGGGGAGACCCAGTACTTC. As protein: CASSENLQSGETQYF.

This clone was recorded once. The chain recombines TRBV10-1 with TRBJ2-7; tentatively, D is TRBD2 (6 bases). The CDR3 contains 16 residues. V lost 0 bases and J lost 1, with 13 bases in between. Per the germline V gene, CDR1 is WNHNN and CDR2 is SYGVQD (reference sequence). The CDR3 coding sequence is TGCGCCAGCAGTGAGTCGCGGGACTCCCCTTCCTACGAGCAGTACTTC. Protein product: CASSESRDSPSYEQYF.

V gene TRBV4-2 combines with J gene TRBJ2-2; 13 nucleotides align to TRBD2. With 1 base clipped from V and 7 bases from J, the junction kept 6 bases outside the gene matches. Germline CDR1 and CDR2: LGHNA and YNFKEQ. This CDR3 comprises 17 residues. The CDR3 region is CASSQATSGGHDGELFF. DNA of the CDR3: TGTGCCAGCAGCCAAGCGACTAGCGGGGGGCATGACGGGGAGCTGTTTTTT.

The chain recombines TRBV11-1 with TRBJ1-1; D not resolved. The V and J ends lost 10 bases and 2 bases respectively, with 11 bases between them. The CDR3 length is 12 residues. CDR1 is SGHAT, CDR2 FQDESV, per germline (reference sequence). The CDR3 coding sequence is TGTGCCACCGGCCAGACTAACACTGAAGCTTTCTTT. Amino acids: CATGQTNTEAFF. The full variable domain, with the rest looked up from reference TRBV11-1 and TRBJ1-1, is EAEVAQSPRYKITEKSQAVAFWCDPISGHATLYWYRQILGQGPELLVQFQDESVVDDSQLPKDRFSAERLKGVDSTLKIQPAELGDSAMYLCATGQTNTEAFFGQGTRLTVV.

The rearrangement uses TRBV4-1 and TRBJ2-5, with D perhaps matching TRBD1 or TRBD2 (5 bases each). V was cut by 4 bases and J by 1 base, with 16 bases left in between. Looked up from germline, CDR1 is MGHRA and CDR2 is YSYEKL. The CDR3 length is 16 residues. CDR3 protein: CASSPSRWGFQETQYF. CDR3 coding DNA: TGCGCCAGCAGCCCCTCTCGATGGGGGTTCCAAGAGACCCAGTACTTC.

The sample holds one count of this clone. The chain links TRBV6-5 to TRBJ1-5; the D gene is possibly TRBD1 (5 bases). Germline CDR1 MNHEY, CDR2 SVGAGI. The CDR3 length is 14 residues. V dropped 6 bases and J dropped 0 bases, with 9 bases sitting between them. CDR3 nucleotide sequence: TGTGCCAGCAGCCAGGGCAGTAGCAATCAGCCCCAGCATTTT. This codes for CASSQGSSNQPQHF.

J is TRBJ1-1 and V is TRBV27; D gene unclear. Germline V gene lookup returns CDR1 MNHEY and CDR2 SMNVEV (reference sequence). This CDR3 comprises 14 residues. Trimming removed 6 bases from V and 2 bases from J, with 13 bases in between. The CDR3 DNA sequence: TGTGCCAGCAGAGTTTTGGACCGAAACACTGAAGCTTTCTTT. Translated: CASRVLDRNTEAFF.

The rearrangement joins TRBV4-1 to TRBJ2-7; D unresolved. V lost 4 bases to trimming and J lost 3 bases, with 13 bases between them. CDR3 length: 14 amino acids. CDR1 is MGHRA and CDR2 is YSYEKL in the germline V gene. CDR3 in amino acids: CASSPIPEYYEQYF. In nucleotides, the CDR3 is TGCGCCAGCAGCCCAATCCCGGAGTACTACGAGCAGTACTTC.

V and J are TRBV9 and TRBJ2-7; D may match TRBD1 or TRBD2 (5 bases each). This CDR3 region has 11 residues. The V gene's germline CDR1 is SGDLS and CDR2 YYNGEE. Between the trimmed V and J ends, which lost 3 bases and 6 bases, there was a span of 7 bases. The CDR3 DNA sequence: TGTGCCAGCAGCGCAGGGACCGAGCAGTACTTC. Its protein is CASSAGTEQYF.

This chain uses TRBV4-2 with TRBJ1-2; perhaps TRBD1 as D (6 bases). This CDR3 is 16 amino acids long. CDR1 is LGHNA and CDR2 is YNFKEQ in the germline V gene. V was shortened by 0 bases and J by 3 bases, with 14 bases between the two germline ends. Here the CDR3 DNA reads TGTGCCAGCAGCCAAGATTATGGGACATCCTACTATGGCTACACCTTC. Its protein product is CASSQDYGTSYYGYTF.

V usage is TRBV13 and J usage is TRBJ1-3; tentatively, D is TRBD1 (6 bases). CDR3 length equals 15 residues. V lost 2 bases to trimming and J lost 4 bases, with 12 bases between them. The germline V gene has CDR1 PRHDT and CDR2 FYEKMQ (reference sequence). The CDR3 here is CASSLNRVSGNTIYF. CDR3 nucleotide sequence: TGTGCCAGCAGCTTAAACAGGGTATCGGGAAACACCATATATTTT.

The chain recombines TRBV13 with TRBJ2-4, with TRBD1 matching 7 bases. V lost 3 bases and J lost 6; bases outside the gene matches: 2. Germline V gene data show CDR1 as PRHDT and CDR2 as FYEKMQ (reference sequence). CDR3 size: 13 residues. CDR3 residues: CASSFGTVNIQYF. The DNA of the CDR3 is TGTGCCAGCAGCTTCGGGACAGTAAACATTCAGTACTTC.

The rearrangement joins TRBV2 to TRBJ1-6; TRBD1 agrees at 7 bases. V lost 10 bases to trimming and J lost 7 bases; unmatched junction nucleotides: 7. Germline CDR1 is SNHLY and CDR2 is FYNNEI. The CDR3 runs to 13 residues. CDR3 DNA: TGTGCCACCCGGGACAGTCTCAATTCACCCCTCCACTTT. It is translated as CATRDSLNSPLHF.